This TCR beta chain is drawn from a study of T cell repertoires in cytomegalovirus infection. Looking at the study overall: An indication of both CMV infection and matching HLA type came from public TCR beta signatures.

TCRdb used MiXCR to reprocess the reads, holding one entry per CDR3 protein. The table shows about 260,000 distinct CDR3 sequences, with approximately 10% occurring only once. CDR1 is SGHRS and CDR2 is YFSETQ in the germline V gene. Trimming pared 0 bases from V and 6 bases from J, leaving 11 bases between. The CDR3 extends over 14 amino acids. Notes on this clonotype: Its antigen is unidentified.

Overall study results and limits: The cumulative frequency of public TCR beta families distinguished individuals who carried CMV together with the relevant HLA. HLA-C-restricted, CMV-specific TCR beta clonotypes were dominant ex vivo.

Material for sequencing was PBMCs. The TCR originated in a human donor in good health (CMV status not recorded). Some clones in this sample may be carry-over from other donors' samples. The chain joins TRBV5-1 to TRBJ2-3; D gene unclear. CDR3 bases: TGCGCCAGCAGCTTGGAGGCTAGATCTGATACGCAGTATTTT. Translation: CASSLEARSDTQYF.